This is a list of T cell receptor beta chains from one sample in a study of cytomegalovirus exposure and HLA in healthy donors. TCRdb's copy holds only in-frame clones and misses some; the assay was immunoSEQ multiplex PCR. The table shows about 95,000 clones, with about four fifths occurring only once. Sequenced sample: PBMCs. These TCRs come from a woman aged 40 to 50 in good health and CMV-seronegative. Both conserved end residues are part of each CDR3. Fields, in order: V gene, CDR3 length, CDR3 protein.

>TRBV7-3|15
CASSLRGQMNTEAFF
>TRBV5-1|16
CASSRTGGASGNTIYF
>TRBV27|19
CASSLSSYSLGYPGSPLHF
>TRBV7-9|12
CSIAGGTDTQYF
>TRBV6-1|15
CASTLGTVTLYEQYF
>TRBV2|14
CASSASGGKETQYF
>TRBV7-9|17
CASSYPGEEGENTEAFF
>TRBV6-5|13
CASSATGAYGYTF
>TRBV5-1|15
CASSYSGGATDTQYF
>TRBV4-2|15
CASSPGTVNTGELFF
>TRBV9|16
CASSPRAMEGAYEQYF
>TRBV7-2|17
CASSVWSAGGLNNEQFF
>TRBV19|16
CASSIVKWDRGQPQHF
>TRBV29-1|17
CSVEGPGGGNRYNEQFF
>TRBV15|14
CATSNKQGDGGYTF
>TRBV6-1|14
CASRTGQVNTEAFF
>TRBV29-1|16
CSVEGGNDRDTAEAFF
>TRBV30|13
CAWSGTGGVRAFF
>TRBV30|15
CAWSVRSGSGYGYTF
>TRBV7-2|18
CASSPTLSGQGRLSPLHF
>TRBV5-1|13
CASSPKRDTEAFF
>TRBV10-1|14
CASSEGGTRNEQFF
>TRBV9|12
CASSGYNEKLFF
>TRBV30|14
CAWSLAGSIHTIYF
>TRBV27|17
CASSQDRIAGGNQPQHF
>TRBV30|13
CAWSARGINEQYF
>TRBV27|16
CASRATSGTGGYKQYF
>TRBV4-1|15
CASSQRQSDPGELFF
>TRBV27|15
CASTLSGGMYNEQFF
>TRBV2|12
CASSDVGSTQYF
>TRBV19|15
CASKEAGRDNYGYTF
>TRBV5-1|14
CASGRGATNEKLFF
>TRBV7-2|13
CASSPTVVPPLHF
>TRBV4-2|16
CASSQDLAGGQFEQYF
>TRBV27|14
CASSLRAQGNTIYF
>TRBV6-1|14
CASSERQGRYGYTF
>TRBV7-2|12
CASSLKGQPQHF
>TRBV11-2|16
CASSSQLAGGIYEQYF
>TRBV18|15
CASSPEGVENTEAFF
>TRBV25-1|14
CASSLDRGPYEQYF
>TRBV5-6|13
CASSPQGSYEQYF
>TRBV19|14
CASSKQGGNQPQHF
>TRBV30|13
CAWASTGPDTQYF
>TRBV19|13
CASTQGGSDGYTF
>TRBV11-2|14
CASHPGARGDTQYF
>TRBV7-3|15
CASSSGAWGHTEAFF
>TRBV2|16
CASSVNFRGDTDTQYF